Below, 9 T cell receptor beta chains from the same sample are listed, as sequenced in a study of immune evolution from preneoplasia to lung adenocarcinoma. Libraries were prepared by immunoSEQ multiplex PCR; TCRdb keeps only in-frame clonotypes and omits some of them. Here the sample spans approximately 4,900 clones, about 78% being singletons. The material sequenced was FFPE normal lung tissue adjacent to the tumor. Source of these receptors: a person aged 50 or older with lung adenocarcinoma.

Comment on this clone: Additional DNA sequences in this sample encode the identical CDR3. DNA for the CDR3: TGTGCCACCAGCAGGGGACGGAATCAGCCCCAGCATTTT. Translated: CATSRGRNQPQHF. This sequence joins TRBV15 and TRBJ1-5; a possible D gene is TRBD1 (5 bases). Trimming took off 3 bases at V and 4 bases at J, with 7 bases between the two ends. The length of the CDR3 is 13 residues. The germline CDR1 and CDR2 sequences are LNHNV and YYDKDF (reference sequence).

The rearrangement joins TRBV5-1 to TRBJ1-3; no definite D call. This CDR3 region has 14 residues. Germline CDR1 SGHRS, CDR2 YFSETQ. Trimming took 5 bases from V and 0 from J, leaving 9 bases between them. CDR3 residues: CASSETNSGNTIYF. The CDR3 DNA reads TGCGCCAGCAGTGAGACAAACTCTGGAAACACCATATATTTT.

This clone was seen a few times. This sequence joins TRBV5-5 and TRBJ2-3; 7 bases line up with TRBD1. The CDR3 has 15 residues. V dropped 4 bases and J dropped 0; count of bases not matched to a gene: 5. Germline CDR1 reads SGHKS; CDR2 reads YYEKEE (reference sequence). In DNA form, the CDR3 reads TGTGCCAGCAGCGTGGACAGGTGGAGCACAGATACGCAGTATTTT. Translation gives CASSVDRWSTDTQYF.

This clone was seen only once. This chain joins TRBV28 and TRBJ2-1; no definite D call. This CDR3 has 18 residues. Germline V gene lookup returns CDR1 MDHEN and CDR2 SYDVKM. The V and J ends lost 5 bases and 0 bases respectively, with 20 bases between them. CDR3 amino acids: CASSRIPMTPSSYNEQFF. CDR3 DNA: TGTGCCAGCAGTCGCATTCCCATGACTCCGAGCTCCTACAATGAGCAGTTCTTC.

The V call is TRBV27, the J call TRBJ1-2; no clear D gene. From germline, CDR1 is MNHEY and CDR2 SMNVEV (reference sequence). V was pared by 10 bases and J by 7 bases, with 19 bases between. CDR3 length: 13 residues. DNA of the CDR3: TGTGCCACCGGGGAGGGAGGCCGGAGTGGCTACACCTTC. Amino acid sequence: CATGEGGRSGYTF.

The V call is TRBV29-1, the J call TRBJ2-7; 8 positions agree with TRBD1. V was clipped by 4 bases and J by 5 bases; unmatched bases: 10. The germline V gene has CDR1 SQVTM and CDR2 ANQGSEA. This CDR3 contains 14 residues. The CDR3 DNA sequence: TGCAGCGTTGCTGAAGGACAGGGCCGCCACGAGCAGTACTTC. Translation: CSVAEGQGRHEQYF.

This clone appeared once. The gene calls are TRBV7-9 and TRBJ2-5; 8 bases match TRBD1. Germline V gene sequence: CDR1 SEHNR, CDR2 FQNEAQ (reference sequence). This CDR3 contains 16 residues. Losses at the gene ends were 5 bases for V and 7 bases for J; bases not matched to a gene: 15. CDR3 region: CASSGDRSIPDGTQYF. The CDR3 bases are TGTGCCAGCAGCGGGGACAGGTCGATTCCCGATGGGACCCAGTACTTC. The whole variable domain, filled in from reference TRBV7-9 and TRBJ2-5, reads DTGVSQNPRHKITKRGQNVTFRCDPISEHNRLYWYRQTLGQGPEFLTYFQNEAQLEKSRLLSDRFSAERPKGSFSTLEIQRTEQGDSAMYLCASSGDRSIPDGTQYFGPGTRLLVL.

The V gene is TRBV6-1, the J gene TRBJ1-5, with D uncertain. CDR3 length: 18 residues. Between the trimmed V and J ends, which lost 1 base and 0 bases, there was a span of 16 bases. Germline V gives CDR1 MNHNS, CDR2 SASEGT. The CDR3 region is CASSEGSRQASSNQPQHF. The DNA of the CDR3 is TGTGCCAGCAGTGAAGGAAGTAGGCAGGCGAGTAGCAATCAGCCCCAGCATTTT.

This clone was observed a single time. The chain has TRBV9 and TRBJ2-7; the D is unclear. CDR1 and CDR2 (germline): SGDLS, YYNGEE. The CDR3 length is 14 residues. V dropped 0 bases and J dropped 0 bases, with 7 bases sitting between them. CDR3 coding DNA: TGTGCCAGCAGCGTAGAGACCCTCTCCTACGAGCAGTACTTC. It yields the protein CASSVETLSYEQYF.